One sample yielded the 26 T cell receptor beta chains listed below, sequenced in a study of CD8 T cells in ankylosing spondylitis. TCRdb reprocessed the 5' RACE reads with MiXCR, giving one entry per CDR3 protein. Here the sample spans around 130,000 distinct CDR3 sequences, more than 6.5% being singletons. Sequenced input: blood, either unsorted or a sorted T cell fraction (not recorded which). These receptors all stem from a male donor with ankylosing spondylitis or in good health (not recorded which).

This clonotype was recorded many times. V gene TRBV19 combines with J gene TRBJ1-1, with TRBD1 as a possible D gene (6 bases). V lost 4 bases, J lost 3 bases, and 12 bases lay in between. The CDR3 has 14 amino acids. CDR1 is LNHDA, CDR2 SQIVND, per germline (reference sequence). The CDR3 here is CASSTTGWDTEAFF. Written as DNA, the CDR3 is TGTGCCAGTAGTACCACAGGGTGGGACACTGAAGCTTTCTTT.

This clonotype was recorded at least ten times. The gene calls are TRBV20-1 and TRBJ2-1; 11 positions agree with TRBD2. The CDR3 is 18 amino acids. Germline V gives CDR1 DFQATT, CDR2 SNEGSKA (reference sequence). V lost 0 bases, J lost 3 bases, and 10 bases stayed unmatched. In DNA, the CDR3 is TGCAGTGCTAGAGATACTAGCGGGGGCCGCCGACTCTACAATGAGCAGTTCTTC. It is translated as CSARDTSGGRRLYNEQFF.

This clonotype occurred many times. The chain joins TRBV7-2 to TRBJ1-5; D might be TRBD1 (6 bases). CDR3 length: 15 amino acids. Germline V gives CDR1 SGHTA, CDR2 FQGNSA. The V gene lost 4 bases and the J gene lost 2 bases, with 12 bases spanning the gap. This CDR3 reads CASSWYRDGNQPQHF. The CDR3 DNA reads TGTGCCAGCAGCTGGTACAGGGACGGCAATCAGCCCCAGCATTTT.

This clonotype was counted ten times or more. The chain combines TRBV12-3 or TRBV12-4 with TRBJ2-1, with 9 bases that match TRBD1. This CDR3 spans 14 amino acids. Trimming cost V 4 bases and J 5 bases; bases outside gene matches: 3. The DNA of the CDR3 is TGTGCCAGCAGTTCAGGGACAGGGAACAATGAGCAGTTCTTC. Protein sequence: CASSSGTGNNEQFF.

This clonotype was found many times. The chain joins TRBV4-1 to TRBJ2-1; 9 bases agree with TRBD2. This CDR3 has 18 amino acids. Germline trimming cut 4 bases from V and 7 bases from J; bases unmatched to any gene: 17. The germline V gene encodes CDR1 MGHRA and CDR2 YSYEKL. The CDR3 protein is CASSPAEFIAGVPNEQFF. The CDR3 bases are TGCGCCAGCAGCCCGGCTGAATTCATAGCGGGAGTTCCAAATGAGCAGTTCTTC.

This clonotype was seen many times. The gene calls are TRBV7-2 and TRBJ2-2; D is possibly TRBD2 (6 bases). The CDR3 has 14 amino acids. V lost 4 bases and J lost 6, with 12 bases in between. Per germline, CDR1 SGHTA and CDR2 FQGNSA. The CDR3 here is CASSSSGDSGELFF. DNA for the CDR3: TGTGCCAGCAGCTCGTCTGGGGACTCCGGGGAGCTGTTTTTT.

A few counts support this clonotype. The chain carries TRBV20-1 and TRBJ2-1; unclear D gene. CDR3 length equals 12 residues. V was cut by 3 bases and J by 9 bases, with 12 bases left in between. The germline CDR1 and CDR2 sequences are DFQATT and SNEGSKA (reference sequence). The CDR3 bases are TGCAGTGCTAGCCTGGACCCGGCTGAGCAGTTCTTC. Translation gives CSASLDPAEQFF.

This clonotype was seen many times. This chain links TRBV20-1 with TRBJ2-7; 8 bases line up with TRBD2. CDR3 length: 15 amino acids. V trimming: 1 base; J trimming: 3 bases; junction bases outside the gene matches: 8. Germline values: CDR1 DFQATT, CDR2 SNEGSKA (reference sequence). CDR3 protein: CSARVGGGFGYEQYF. CDR3 nucleotide sequence: TGCAGTGCTAGAGTCGGGGGGGGGTTCGGCTACGAGCAGTACTTC.

At least ten counts were recorded for this clonotype. The CDR3 nucleotides are TGCAGTGCTAGATTAGCGAGTCGGCGCACAGATACGCAGTATTTT. It codes for CSARLASRRTDTQYF. This chain joins TRBV20-1 and TRBJ2-3, with a possible D match to TRBD2 (5 bases). Germline values: CDR1 DFQATT, CDR2 SNEGSKA (reference sequence). This CDR3 comprises 15 residues. Trimming took off 2 bases at V and 1 base at J, with 13 bases between the two ends.

This clonotype was observed many times. The gene calls are TRBV3-1 and TRBJ2-7; D uncertain. Germline values: CDR1 LGHDT, CDR2 YNNKEL (reference sequence). The CDR3 covers 14 residues. Between the trimmed V and J ends, which lost 1 base and 0 bases, there was a span of 7 bases. The CDR3 DNA reads as TGTGCCAGCAGCCAAGTCAGGAGCTCCTACGAGCAGTACTTC. Amino acids: CASSQVRSSYEQYF.

This clonotype was found many times. This chain joins TRBV2 and TRBJ2-2; TRBD2 aligns across 8 bases. J was trimmed by 1 base and V by 7 bases; bases with no gene match: 5. CDR3 length: 15 amino acids. Germline V gene sequence: CDR1 SNHLY, CDR2 FYNNEI. The CDR3 sequence is CASTGRGGNTGELFF. Here the CDR3 DNA reads TGTGCCAGCACCGGCCGGGGGGGGAACACCGGGGAGCTGTTTTTT.

This clonotype occurred many times. V is TRBV5-1 and J is TRBJ2-1; 7 nucleotides agree with TRBD1. J lost 5 bases, V lost 1 base, and 6 bases had no gene match. Germline V gene sequence: CDR1 SGHRS, CDR2 YFSETQ. The CDR3 totals 15 residues. The CDR3 spells CASSLSPGTDNEQFF. In nucleotides, the CDR3 is TGCGCCAGCAGCTTGAGCCCCGGGACAGACAATGAGCAGTTCTTC. The entire variable domain, with the rest obtained from reference TRBV5-1 and TRBJ2-1, is as follows: KAGVTQTPRYLIKTRGQQVTLSCSPISGHRSVSWYQQTPGQGLQFLFEYFSETQRNKGNFPGRFSGRQFSNSRSEMNVSTLELGDSALYLCASSLSPGTDNEQFFGPGTRLTVL.

The table lists this clonotype with many counts. The chain couples TRBV5-1 to TRBJ2-2; D is ambiguous. The CDR3 spans 15 residues. V lost 0 bases and J lost 6, with 12 bases in between. The germline V gene encodes CDR1 SGHRS and CDR2 YFSETQ. The CDR3 region is CASSLAGQSAGELFF. CDR3 in DNA: TGCGCCAGCAGCTTGGCCGGGCAGAGTGCCGGGGAGCTGTTTTTT.

This clonotype was seen repeatedly, ten times or more. The genes are TRBV2 and TRBJ2-3; the D gene is possibly TRBD1 (6 bases). The CDR3 sequence is 14 residues long. From germline, CDR1 is SNHLY and CDR2 FYNNEI. V shed 9 bases and J shed 2 bases, with 15 bases lying between them. The chain's CDR3 is CASLWGQFTDTQYF. The DNA of the CDR3 is TGTGCCAGTCTCTGGGGACAATTCACAGATACGCAGTATTTT.

This clonotype appeared many times. One end of the junction fails to match germline, which may point to a read error. The J gene is TRBJ2-1, the V gene TRBV7-2, with TRBD2 identical over 11 bases. This CDR3 comprises 15 residues. The germline V gene encodes CDR1 SGHTA and CDR2 FQGNSA. CDR3 amino acids: CASTLVAGGPNEQFF. The CDR3 nucleotides read TGTGCCAGCACCTTAGTAGCGGGAGGGCCCAATGAGCAGTTCTTC.

This clonotype appeared many times. The CDR3, as DNA: TGTGCCAGCAGCTTATACGGTGATAATTCACCCCTCCACTTT. Translating gives CASSLYGDNSPLHF. The chain carries TRBV7-6 and TRBJ1-6; D gene unclear. CDR3 length: 14 amino acids. Germline assignment: CDR1 SGHVS and CDR2 FNYEAQ. The V gene lost 2 bases and the J gene lost 5 bases, with 7 bases spanning the gap.

The V gene is TRBV5-1, the J gene TRBJ1-2; TRBD1 aligns across 8 bases. Germline CDR1 and CDR2: SGHRS and YFSETQ. Germline trimming cut 0 bases from V and 4 bases from J; bases unmatched to any gene: 8. The CDR3 sequence is 16 residues long. CDR3 loop: CASSLARQGKAYGYTF. CDR3 nucleotides: TGCGCCAGCAGCTTGGCCCGACAGGGGAAGGCCTATGGCTACACCTTC.

This clonotype was seen many times. The chain recombines TRBV20-1 with TRBJ2-1, with 8 bases aligning to TRBD2. Germline V gene sequence: CDR1 DFQATT, CDR2 SNEGSKA (reference sequence). The CDR3 has 13 amino acids. V was pared by 4 bases and J by 7 bases, with 6 bases of the junction left unmatched. CDR3 DNA: TGCAGTGCTAACTCGGGACTAGGAAATGAGCAGTTCTTC. Protein product: CSANSGLGNEQFF.

This rearrangement joins TRBV5-6 to TRBJ1-5; possible D gene TRBD1, 5 bases. Trimming took 1 base from V and 9 from J, leaving 17 bases between them. Germline lookup yields CDR1 SGHDT and CDR2 YYEEEE. The CDR3 is 15 residues long. CDR3 bases: TGTGCCAGCAGCTTGATGGTGGAGGTGGGACTGCCCCAGCATTTT. Translated: CASSLMVEVGLPQHF.

On this clonotype: A read error may be the cause here, since a much bigger clone is one base away. The genes are TRBV5-1 and TRBJ2-1; TRBD2 is a possible D gene (5 bases). Germline CDR1 is SGHRS and CDR2 is YFSETQ. V was trimmed by 1 base and J by 7 bases, leaving 18 bases between them. There are 16 residues in the CDR3. DNA for the CDR3: TGCGCCAGCAGCTTGCGTGGACCCACTCGAGGGAATGAGCAGTTCTTC. It translates to CASSLRGPTRGNEQFF.

This clonotype has at least ten counts. The rearrangement links TRBV20-1 to TRBJ2-5; a weak D match, TRBD2 (6 bases). Trimming pared 2 bases from V and 2 bases from J, leaving 12 bases between. Germline V gene lookup returns CDR1 DFQATT and CDR2 SNEGSKA (reference sequence). CDR3 length: 14 amino acids. Written as DNA, the CDR3 is TGCAGTGCTAGACGCCCGGGGACTCAAGAGACCCAGTACTTC. Protein sequence: CSARRPGTQETQYF.

This clonotype was observed many times. CDR3 sequence: CAISDKDRENTEAFF. The CDR3 coding sequence is TGTGCCATCAGCGATAAGGACAGGGAGAACACTGAAGCTTTCTTT. The chain joins TRBV10-3 to TRBJ1-1; TRBD1 aligns across 8 bases. In germline, CDR1 is ENHRY, CDR2 SYGVKD. The CDR3 runs 15 residues. V lost 6 bases and J lost 1; bases outside the gene matches: 7.

This clonotype was counted many times. This sequence joins TRBV20-1 and TRBJ2-3, with 8 bases matching TRBD1. The germline gives CDR1 DFQATT, CDR2 SNEGSKA (reference sequence). With V trimmed by 2 bases and J by 6 bases, 10 bases remained unmatched. This CDR3 comprises 15 residues. The CDR3 sequence is CSARRGTGFADTQYF. DNA for the CDR3: TGCAGTGCTAGACGCGGGACAGGCTTTGCTGATACGCAGTATTTT.

The sample holds many counts of this clonotype. The rearrangement links TRBV29-1 to TRBJ2-3; D may be TRBD1 or TRBD2 (6 bases each). Germline V gene data show CDR1 as SQVTM and CDR2 as ANQGSEA. This CDR3 spans 15 amino acids. V lost 3 bases and J lost 2, with 15 bases in between. DNA of the CDR3: TGCAGCGTTGATATCGGGGGCTTTATCACAGATACGCAGTATTTT. This sequence encodes CSVDIGGFITDTQYF.

This clonotype was seen ten or more times. The chain employs TRBV3-1 and TRBJ2-3, with 10 bases lining up with TRBD1. The junction had 11 bases not matched to a gene; V was cut back by 5 bases and J by 6 bases. CDR1 and CDR2 (germline): LGHDT, YNNKEL (reference sequence). This CDR3 is 16 amino acids long. The CDR3 spells CASSTRQGARGDTQYF. CDR3 DNA sequence: TGTGCCAGCAGCACTCGACAGGGGGCGCGAGGTGATACGCAGTATTTT.

This clonotype has a count of ten or more. The V call is TRBV5-1, the J call TRBJ1-1; 7 nucleotides align to TRBD1. Germline V gene lookup returns CDR1 SGHRS and CDR2 YFSETQ. V shed 0 bases, J shed 1 base, and the junction held 3 bases outside the gene matches. The CDR3 is 15 residues long. In nucleotides, the CDR3 is TGCGCCAGCAGCTTGGCTTACAGGGGGAACACTGAAGCTTTCTTT. As protein: CASSLAYRGNTEAFF. The whole variable domain, filled in from reference TRBV5-1 and TRBJ1-1, reads KAGVTQTPRYLIKTRGQQVTLSCSPISGHRSVSWYQQTPGQGLQFLFEYFSETQRNKGNFPGRFSGRQFSNSRSEMNVSTLELGDSALYLCASSLAYRGNTEAFFGQGTRLTVV.